This TCR beta chain comes out of a study of T cell clonality in common variable immunodeficiency. General study points: CVID subjects had higher TCRbeta clonality than healthy controls, most marked in about a third. Reportedly, TCR beta sequences from common variable immunodeficiency showed fewer deletions and N-nucleotide insertions.

For at least one year, all CVID subjects received replacement immunoglobulin. CDR3 length: 14 amino acids. Germline V CDR1 and CDR2: GTSNPN, SVGIG (reference sequence). Trimming cost V 5 bases and J 4 bases; bases outside gene matches: 7. TCRdb's copy holds only in-frame clones and misses some; the assay was immunoSEQ multiplex PCR. The sample is made up of about 33,000 clones, none counted only once. About this clone itself: Its antigen is not identified. The observed sequence ends 3 residues before the CDR3 terminus, with the missing tail filled in from the germline J gene.

This TCR derives from a human donor with common variable immunodeficiency. V usage is TRBV30 and J usage is TRBJ1-4; 7 bases map to TRBD1. Sample: peripheral blood mononuclear cells. The covered CDR3 bases are TGTGCCTGGCGTCAAGGGGGCGGTAATGAAAAA. Its protein is CAWRQGGGNEK. The entire CDR3 sequence reads CAWRQGGGNEKLFF. Based on the CDR3 plus reference TRBV30 and TRBJ1-4, the full variable domain is SQTIHQWPATLVQPVGSPLSLECTVEGTSNPNLYWYRQAAGRGLQLLFYSVGIGQISSEVPQNLSASRPQDRQFILSSKKLLLSDSGFYLCAWRQGGGNEKLFFGSGTQLSVL.